Presented here are 15 T cell receptor beta chains from one specimen sequenced in a study of T cells in women clearing cervical HPV infection. Profiled with immunoSEQ multiplex PCR; TCRdb holds only in-frame clones, not every one. The sample yields tens of thousands of clones, of which the top ten take up 0.95% to 1%. The sample was blood buffy coat. All receptors derive from a woman between 18 and 70 years old with a cervical HPV16 infection that either progressed to CIN3+ or cleared (not recorded which).

Turning to this clone: Other DNA sequences within the sample encode an identical CDR3. CDR3 DNA, as far as it was read: TGTGCCAGCAGCTCGACAGGGAGAAACACC. Its protein is CASSSTGRNT. The entire CDR3 protein reads CASSSTGRNTIYF. This chain connects TRBV2 to TRBJ1-3, with 7 positions matching TRBD1. The read ends 3 residues early relative to the CDR3; the germline J gene fills the gap. Trimming removed 6 bases from V and 5 bases from J; junction bases left unmatched: 4. Germline V gene data show CDR1 as SNHLY and CDR2 as FYNNEI. The length of the CDR3 is 13 residues.

Notes on this clone: The read terminates 3 residues ahead of where the CDR3 ends, so the germline J gene completes it. V usage is TRBV6-2 or TRBV6-3 and J usage is TRBJ2-2, with D hard to call. CDR3 length equals 14 residues. Germline-derived CDR1 and CDR2 are MNHEY and SVGEGT. V lost 6 bases, J lost 3 bases, and 11 bases lay in between. This chain's CDR3 is CASRPLADTGELFF. The part of the CDR3 DNA that was read is TGTGCCAGCAGGCCCTTGGCGGACACCGGGGAG.

In regard to this clone: With the read ending 3 residues before the CDR3 end, the germline J gene is used to fill in that end. The chain carries TRBV20-1 and TRBJ2-3; 8 bases are shared with TRBD1. The CDR3 length is 14 residues. Per the germline V gene, CDR1 is DFQATT and CDR2 is SNEGSKA (reference sequence). J was trimmed by 6 bases and V by 3 bases; bases with no gene match: 8. The part of the CDR3 DNA that was read is TGCAGTGCTAGGCCCTGGACAGGGCGTGATACG. This sequence encodes CSARPWTGRDT. The entire CDR3 reads CSARPWTGRDTQYF.

With respect to this clone: The read gets to within 3 residues of the CDR3 end, and the germline J gene fills in the rest. The V call is TRBV29-1, the J call TRBJ1-1, with D maybe TRBD1 (5 bases). Germline assignment: CDR1 SQVTM and CDR2 ANQGSEA. This CDR3 spans 11 amino acids. CDR3 sequence: CSASGRQLAFF. The CDR3 bases that were read are TGCAGCGCCTCTGGCCGACAGTTA.

Regarding this clone: The read ends 3 residues shy of where the CDR3 ends; the end is completed using the germline J gene. The chain links TRBV18 to TRBJ1-1; TRBD1 matches at 7 bases. The CDR3 has 14 residues. The germline V gene encodes CDR1 KGHSH and CDR2 LQKENI. The CDR3 spells CASSPADRAFEAFF. The CDR3 DNA, read in part, is TGTGCCAGCTCACCGGCTGACAGGGCCTTCGAA. Variable domain in full (rest from reference TRBV18 and TRBJ1-1): NAGVMQNPRHLVRRRGQEARLRCSPMKGHSHVYWYRQLPEEGLKFMVYLQKENIIDESGMPKERFSAEFPKEGPSILRIQQVVRGDSAAYFCASSPADRAFEAFFGQGTRLTVV.

On this clone: The CDR3 end is not reached by the read, which stops 3 residues before it; the germline J gene fills it in. J is TRBJ2-7 and V is TRBV5-1; the D is unclear. Germline CDR1 SGHRS, CDR2 YFSETQ. Trimming cost V 2 bases and J 6 bases, with 9 bases left between them. This CDR3 is built from 12 residues. The CDR3 spells CASSLETGEQYF. Incomplete CDR3 DNA: TGCGCCAGCAGCTTAGAAACGGGCGAG.

Points on this clone: The junction departs from the called germline gene at one end, perhaps through a read error. The read stops 3 residues short of the end of the CDR3; the missing end is completed from the germline J gene. The chain carries TRBV19 and TRBJ1-4; D is ambiguous. Germline CDR1 reads LNHDA; CDR2 reads SQIVND (reference sequence). This CDR3 comprises 15 residues. CDR3 amino acids: CASSTRFGTKEKLFF. CDR3 DNA, as far as it was read: TGTGCCAGTAGTACCCGCTTTGGAACTAAGGAAAAA.

Worth noting for this clone: Coverage ceases 3 residues before the CDR3 finishes, and the germline J gene fills in the end. This chain uses TRBV29-1 with TRBJ1-2; D is undetermined. Germline CDR1 and CDR2: SQVTM and ANQGSEA. The V and J ends lost 5 bases and 0 bases respectively, with 4 bases between them. This CDR3 has 11 amino acids. The sequenced part of the CDR3 DNA is TGCAGCGTTTTCGCTAACTATGGC. Protein sequence: CSVFANYG. The full CDR3 is CSVFANYGYTF.

With respect to this clone: Read data end 3 residues before the CDR3 end; the end is taken from the germline J gene. The chain is built from TRBV28 and TRBJ2-3; D remains ambiguous. CDR3 length equals 11 residues. V gave up 4 bases and J gave up 6 bases, with 5 bases separating them. The germline V gene has CDR1 MDHEN and CDR2 SYDVKM. The CDR3 bases that were read are TGTGCCAGCAGTTCCCTGGATACG. It encodes CASSSLDT. The complete CDR3 reads CASSSLDTQYF.

CDR3 bases read: TGTGCCAGCAGTTTGCAGTATGAAAAG. Translating gives CASSLQYEK. The entire CDR3 is CASSLQYEKLFF. This chain links TRBV12-3 or TRBV12-4 with TRBJ2-2, with D hard to call. The DNA ends 3 residues before the CDR3 does, and the rest of the CDR3 is filled in from the germline J gene. The CDR3 contains 12 residues.

About this clone itself: The sequenced fragment ends 3 residues before the CDR3 boundary, so the rest is inferred from the germline J gene. The J gene is TRBJ2-1, the V gene TRBV20-1, with 7 positions matching TRBD1. CDR3 length: 14 amino acids. Germline values: CDR1 DFQATT, CDR2 SNEGSKA (reference sequence). V dropped 2 bases and J dropped 8; count of bases not matched to a gene: 9. The CDR3 spells CSARSGQSSYEQFF. The CDR3 bases that were read are TGCAGTGCTAGATCGGGACAGTCCTCGTATGAG.

Remarks on this clone: The missing CDR3 end, 3 residues past where the read stops, is filled in from the germline J gene. The genes are TRBV27 and TRBJ1-5; D is undetermined. The CDR3 has 14 residues. The germline gives CDR1 MNHEY, CDR2 SMNVEV (reference sequence). The germline V and J ends were trimmed by 5 bases and 3 bases, with 11 bases remaining between them. The CDR3 DNA, read in part, is TGTGCCAGCAGTGCCAGGATTCTCAATCAGCCC. Amino acids: CASSARILNQP. The CDR3 in its entirety is CASSARILNQPQHF.

In the case of this clone: The missing CDR3 end, 3 residues past where the read stops, is filled in from the germline J gene. The chain employs TRBV2 and TRBJ2-2; D is ambiguous. The length of the CDR3 is 14 residues. CDR1 is SNHLY and CDR2 is FYNNEI in the germline V gene. The CDR3 bases that were read are TGTGCCAGCATCTCAGGATGGAGAAAGGAAAAG. It translates to CASISGWRKEK. The whole CDR3 region reads CASISGWRKEKLFF.

In regard to this clone: The read falls 3 residues short of the CDR3 end, and the missing part is taken from the germline J gene. This chain connects TRBV28 to TRBJ1-5; D perhaps matches TRBD1 (5 bases). CDR1 MDHEN and CDR2 SYDVKM come from the germline V gene. The CDR3 is 12 residues long. The sequenced CDR3 bases are TGTGCCAGCAGACAGCCTCAGGGACCC. Translated, it gives CASRQPQGP. In full, the CDR3 is CASRQPQGPQHF.

A note on this clone: The CDR3 end is not reached by the read, which stops 3 residues before it; the germline J gene fills it in. The gene calls are TRBV2 and TRBJ1-2, with a weak D call TRBD1 (6 bases). Germline V CDR1 and CDR2: SNHLY, FYNNEI. This CDR3 comprises 14 residues. The CDR3 spells CASRDRVSTYDYTF. The CDR3 DNA, read in part, is TGTGCCAGCAGGGACAGAGTATCTACCTACGAC.